What follows describes a single T cell receptor beta chain. Its antigen remains unidentified. The CDR3 runs 12 residues. CDR1 is GTSNPN and CDR2 is SVGIG in the germline V gene (reference sequence). V was trimmed by 5 bases and J by 6 bases, leaving 11 bases between them. Amplification used 60 Vbeta primers and 13 Jbeta primers. TCRdb keeps only in-frame clones here, not all; method: immunoSEQ multiplex PCR. The sample shows more than 100,000 clones, around 61% of them seen only once. This sample was taken from a study of cytomegalovirus exposure and HLA in healthy donors. Study results and caveats: In an earlier analysis, in several hundred donors, most V segments appeared productive either ~87% or ~30% of the time. Indistinguishability led to the exclusion of some V segments, TRBV6-2 and TRBV6-3 included. Testing in vitro showed three CMV-associated chains specific for CMV antigens.

This TCR derives from a woman aged 50 to 60 in good health and CMV-seronegative. The J gene is TRBJ2-1, the V gene TRBV30, with unresolved D. Sequencing was carried out using PBMCs. This CDR3 reads CAWGPGLNEQFF. As DNA, the CDR3 is TGTGCCTGGGGCCCGGGTCTCAATGAGCAGTTCTTC.